This TCR beta chain was sequenced for a study of T cell responses to AZD1222 COVID-19 vaccine. Trimming pared 5 bases from V and 2 bases from J, leaving 15 bases between. The germline gives CDR1 SGHTA, CDR2 FQGNSA. CDR3 length: 15 amino acids. To note about this clone: Its cognate antigen is unknown.

Generated by immunoSEQ multiplex PCR, the TCRdb table keeps only in-frame clones and is missing some. Of approximately 150,000 clones detected, 90% to 95% appear once; the ten largest clones hold 1.4% to 1.5%. Study-wide findings and caveats: In the spike-specific TCR repertoire, nearly half reportedly target unmutated variant regions.

The clonotype originates from an adult in good health. The sequencing here drew on peripheral blood, taken on day 0 of AZD1222 vaccination. The genes are TRBV7-2 and TRBJ1-1; D is unclear. Written as DNA, the CDR3 is TGTGCCAGCAGCCGTAATGCGGGGTCTAACACTGAAGCTTTCTTT. Protein sequence: CASSRNAGSNTEAFF.